This T cell receptor (beta chain) was captured in a study of T cells after yellow fever vaccination. TCR cDNA, made by 5'RACE template switching, carried an added universal primer site and UMIs. TCRdb itself ran the 5' RACE reads through MiXCR, one entry per CDR3 protein. The table includes roughly 500,000 distinct CDR3 sequences, 15% to 20% detected once. The CDR3 consists of 14 residues. Study-wide results and caveats: Only a minor proportion of clonotypes was detected across both CD4 and CD8 compartments. There was a possibility that FACS-sorted repertoires contained abundant clonotypes contaminating from the bulk population.

Of note for this clonotype: What it binds is not known.

This clonotype was obtained from a man under 40 who received the YFV17D yellow fever vaccine. The V call is TRBV21-1, the J call TRBJ2-7; TRBD2 was called by the table and not checked on the DNA. TRBV21-1 is recorded as a pseudogene. The starting material was PBMCs, obtained 15 days after the yellow fever booster vaccination. This CDR3 is CASRERERIHEQYF. The CDR3, as DNA: TGTGCCAGCAGGGAGCGGGAAAGAATCCACGAGCAGTACTTC.